The rows below give T cell receptor beta chains drawn from one sample of a study of T cell responses to AZD1222 COVID-19 vaccine. Clones were sequenced by immunoSEQ multiplex PCR, and TCRdb holds only the in-frame ones, with some missing. In the table there are 120,000 or so clones, approximately 90% of which are singletons. The sample consisted of peripheral blood, taken on day 0 of AZD1222 vaccination. These TCRs come from an adult in good health. The CDR3 runs from the conserved cysteine through the conserved F or W. The order of the fields is J gene, V gene, clone size, D gene, CDR3 DNA, CDR3 protein. D genes are given only for firm matches. Not every row has a clone size; where given, it reads once, few, many or a size class.

>TRBJ1-1|TRBV6-5|.|.
TGTGCCAGCAGCTCCCACTCTTACACTGAAGCTTTCTTT
CASSSHSYTEAFF
>TRBJ2-1|TRBV24-1|.|TRBD2
TGTGCCACCAGGACTAGCGGGAGCTTCAATGAGCAGTTCTTC
CATRTSGSFNEQFF
>TRBJ2-3|TRBV10-3|.|.
TGTGCCATCAGTGAGCCCGGGACGGCGTCTAGCACAGATACGCAGTATTTT
CAISEPGTASSTDTQYF
>TRBJ1-4|TRBV29-1|.|.
TGCAGCGTTAGGGTGGGTGAAAAACTGTTTTTT
CSVRVGEKLFF
>TRBJ1-4|TRBV9|.|TRBD1
TGTGCCAGCAGCGTAGGACAGGGTCGAGATGAAAAACTGTTTTTT
CASSVGQGRDEKLFF
>TRBJ1-1|TRBV5-1|.|.
TGCGCCAGCAGCTTGGGGGGCGGGTACACTGAAGCTTTCTTT
CASSLGGGYTEAFF
>TRBJ2-1|TRBV12-3/TRBV12-4|.|.
TGTGCCAGCAGTCCCCATACGGGGAATGAGCAGTTCTTC
CASSPHTGNEQFF
>TRBJ2-7|TRBV29-1|.|.
TGCAGCGTCGGACTGGACTCCTACGAGCAGTACTTC
CSVGLDSYEQYF
>TRBJ1-2|TRBV6-5|once|.
TGTGCCAGCAGCAGACCTTTGGGTGTCGGCTACACCTTC
CASSRPLGVGYTF
>TRBJ1-5|TRBV28|.|.
TGTGCCAGCAGTCCCCCCCTTGGGGCGGGACAGCCCCAGCATTTT
CASSPPLGAGQPQHF
>TRBJ1-5|TRBV27|.|TRBD1
TGTGCCAGCAGGGTGAGACAGGGGTTTCTTTTTAACAATCAGCCCCAGCATTTT
CASRVRQGFLFNNQPQHF
>TRBJ1-2|TRBV28|.|.
TGTGGCATCATAACGAACTATGGCTACACCTTC
CGIITNYGYTF
>TRBJ1-2|TRBV6-1|.|.
TGTGCCAGCAGTGAAGCGTTTCGGGGAGGCTATGGCTACACCTTC
CASSEAFRGGYGYTF
>TRBJ2-2|TRBV2|.|TRBD2
TGTGCCAGCAGTGCAAGGCCTAGCGGTATTAACACCGGGGAGCTGTTTTTT
CASSARPSGINTGELFF
>TRBJ1-1|TRBV6-5|.|TRBD1
TGTGCCAGCAGTCCCCGGGACAGGTTGAACACTGAAGCTTTCTTT
CASSPRDRLNTEAFF
>TRBJ2-7|TRBV6-5|.|.
TGTGCCAGCAGTTACTCGACAATAAACGAGCAGTACTTC
CASSYSTINEQYF
>TRBJ1-1|TRBV2|.|.
TGTGCCAGCGGGGGGGACCTGGGCACTGAAGCTTTCTTT
CASGGDLGTEAFF
>TRBJ2-5|TRBV6-5|.|.
TGTGCCAGCAGACCCGGGACACTCTACCAAGAGACCCAGTACTTC
CASRPGTLYQETQYF
>TRBJ2-7|TRBV6-6|.|.
TGTGCCAGCAGTTTCCTCCAGATGGGAGAGCAGTACTTC
CASSFLQMGEQYF
>TRBJ2-1|TRBV11-1|once|TRBD2
TGTGCCAGCACCCCTGAGGGACTAGCGCTCAATGAGCAGTTCTTC
CASTPEGLALNEQFF
>TRBJ2-7|TRBV6-1|.|.
TGTGCCAGCAGTGAAGCGGGGCAGGGCACGGGCGAGCAGTACTTC
CASSEAGQGTGEQYF
>TRBJ2-7|TRBV7-9|.|.
TGTGCCAGCAGCTTAGAGAATACCTACGAGCAGTACTTC
CASSLENTYEQYF
>TRBJ1-2|TRBV24-1|.|TRBD1
TGTGCCACCGGGTCGCAGGGGGATGGCTACACCTTC
CATGSQGDGYTF
>TRBJ2-7|TRBV18|.|TRBD1
TGTGCCAGCTCACCCACGACAGGGGCAAGGTACGAGCAGTACTTC
CASSPTTGARYEQYF
>TRBJ2-1|TRBV19|once|.
TGTGCCAGTAGTATGGGCGCTGACTACAATGAGCAGTTCTTC
CASSMGADYNEQFF
>TRBJ2-5|TRBV7-6|.|.
TGTGCCAGCAGCTTTCGGGACCCTCAACGAGAGACCCAGTACTTC
CASSFRDPQRETQYF
>TRBJ2-2|TRBV29-1|.|.
TGCAGCGTTGATCGCGGACCCGGGGAGCTGTTTTTT
CSVDRGPGELFF
>TRBJ1-5|TRBV18|.|.
TGTGCCAGCTCACGCGGGGCGACGCTCAATCAGCCCCAGCATTTT
CASSRGATLNQPQHF
>TRBJ2-2|TRBV3-1/TRBV3-2|once|TRBD1
TGTGCCAGCAGCCAAGGTCCAGGGGGCCCTACCATCACCGGGGAGCTGTTTTTT
CASSQGPGGPTITGELFF
>TRBJ2-1|TRBV19|.|TRBD1
TGTGCCAGTAGTAGGTTACAGGGGAGCAATGAGCAGTTCTTC
CASSRLQGSNEQFF
>TRBJ1-1|TRBV7-6|.|.
TGTGCCAGCAGCTCCCACCAGATAGTGGGGCCCGACACTGAAGCTTTCTTT
CASSSHQIVGPDTEAFF
>TRBJ2-2|TRBV19|.|TRBD1
TGTGCCGGCCAGGGACAGGAGACCGGGGAGCTGTTTTTT
CAGQGQETGELFF
>TRBJ1-4|TRBV28|.|.
TGTGCCAGCATCCCCTGCCCCCTCTTTTCATGTGAAAAACTGTTTTTT
CASIPCPLFSCEKLFF
>TRBJ1-2|TRBV6-1|once|.
TGTGCCAGCAGTGAACGGGGCCCTTATGGCTACACCTTC
CASSERGPYGYTF
>TRBJ1-5|TRBV7-6|once|.
TGTGCCAGCAGCTTAGTCTCCGGTAGCAATCAGCCCCAGCATTTT
CASSLVSGSNQPQHF
>TRBJ1-4|TRBV2|.|TRBD1
TGTGCCAGCCGACAGGGGTGGGCTAATGAAAAACTGTTTTTT
CASRQGWANEKLFF
>TRBJ1-3|TRBV2|.|.
TGTGCCAGCAGTGAGGTCCACTCTGGAAACACCATATATTTT
CASSEVHSGNTIYF
>TRBJ1-6|TRBV18|.|.
TGTGCCAGCTCACGAGAAGCCAGTGCTAATTCACCCCTCCACTTT
CASSREASANSPLHF
>TRBJ2-3|TRBV10-1|.|TRBD2
TGCGCCAGCAGTGGCTACACTAGCGGGCACACAGATACGCAGTATTTT
CASSGYTSGHTDTQYF
>TRBJ1-1|TRBV6-2/TRBV6-3|.|.
TGTGCCAGCAGTTACCGTGGGGGCGGGCTGAACACTGAAGCTTTCTTT
CASSYRGGGLNTEAFF
>TRBJ2-1|TRBV3-1/TRBV3-2|.|TRBD2
TGTGCCAGCAGCCAAGCGACTAGCGGGAGGGGTGAGCAGTTCTTC
CASSQATSGRGEQFF
>TRBJ2-1|TRBV4-1|.|.
TGCGCCAGCAGCCAAGATGTCCCAACCGCTTACAATGAGCAGTTCTTC
CASSQDVPTAYNEQFF
>TRBJ1-2|TRBV3-1/TRBV3-2|.|.
TGTGCCAGCAGCCCACACCGGCTAGCTAACTATGGCTACACCTTC
CASSPHRLANYGYTF
>TRBJ2-5|TRBV24-1|few|TRBD1
TGTGCCACCAGTGACGGACAGGGACGGGGGACCCAGTACTTC
CATSDGQGRGTQYF
>TRBJ2-1|TRBV4-3|.|.
TGCGCCAGCAGCCGAGCGGGCTACAATGAGCAGTTCTTC
CASSRAGYNEQFF
>TRBJ2-3|TRBV7-2|.|.
TGTGCCAGCACCCAGAGAGTCGGGGCCGCAGATACGCAGTATTTT
CASTQRVGAADTQYF
>TRBJ1-2|TRBV28|.|TRBD1
TGTGCCAGCGGCGGGGTACAGGGGGCTAACGGCTACACCTTC
CASGGVQGANGYTF
>TRBJ1-5|TRBV28|.|TRBD1
TGTGCCAGCACCAAAGGACAGGGGAGTCAGCCCCAGCATTTT
CASTKGQGSQPQHF
>TRBJ2-1|TRBV29-1|.|TRBD1
TGCAGCGCTGTAGGTCCAAGACAGGGGGCTACAGATGAGCAGTTCTTC
CSAVGPRQGATDEQFF
>TRBJ2-1|TRBV18|.|TRBD2
TGTGCCAGCTCACTGGGACTAGCGGGAAATGATGAGCAGTTCTTC
CASSLGLAGNDEQFF
>TRBJ1-1|TRBV6-2/TRBV6-3|.|.
TGTGCCAGCAGCGCACAAGGAGGAGGCACTGAAGCTTTCTTT
CASSAQGGGTEAFF
>TRBJ2-2|TRBV11-2|.|.
TGTGCCAGCAGCTTAGGTCGGACCGGGGAGCTGTTTTTT
CASSLGRTGELFF
>TRBJ1-2|TRBV28|.|TRBD1
TGTGCCAGCATCCAGGGGGACAGGAACTATGGCTACACCTTC
CASIQGDRNYGYTF
>TRBJ1-2|TRBV18|.|.
TGTGCCAGCTCACCACCAACCTTCAACTATGGCTACACCTTC
CASSPPTFNYGYTF
>TRBJ2-7|TRBV6-5|.|TRBD2
TGTGCCAGCAGTTACTCCGGGACTAGCGGACCCTACGAGCAGTACTTC
CASSYSGTSGPYEQYF
>TRBJ1-6|TRBV11-2|.|.
TGTGCCAGCAGCTTAGTCGGGAGCTCCTATAATTCACCCCTCCACTTT
CASSLVGSSYNSPLHF
>TRBJ2-1|TRBV7-2|.|.
TGTGCCAGCAGCCCAGGAGGGGGGTACAATGAGCAGTTCTTC
CASSPGGGYNEQFF
>TRBJ2-1|TRBV28|.|TRBD2
TGTGCCAGCAGTTTTGAGGCGGGAGTCATCAATGAGCAGTTCTTC
CASSFEAGVINEQFF
>TRBJ2-3|TRBV19|.|.
TGTGCCAGTAGTATAGATCGGTCCGGGTCCGGCACAGATACGCAGTATTTT
CASSIDRSGSGTDTQYF
>TRBJ2-2|TRBV3-1/TRBV3-2|.|TRBD2
TGTGCCAGCAGCCCTTTACGGACTAGCGGAAACACCGGGGAGCTGTTTTTT
CASSPLRTSGNTGELFF